Shown below are 9 T cell receptor beta chains from a single sample sequenced in a study of PD-1 blockade in mismatch repair-deficient tumors. Clones were sequenced by immunoSEQ multiplex PCR, and TCRdb holds only the in-frame ones, with some missing. The sample consists of 120,000 or so clones, about 86% of them appearing once. Sequenced material: peripheral blood, taken 44 weeks after starting pembrolizumab. Receptor source: an adult with mismatch repair-deficient cancer.

V and J are TRBV5-4 and TRBJ2-7, with D possibly TRBD2 on 5 matching bases. CDR1 is SGHNT and CDR2 is YYREEE in the germline V gene (reference sequence). Trimming shortened V by 4 bases and J by 7 bases, and 12 bases separated the two germline ends. The CDR3 consists of 12 residues. The chain's CDR3 is CASSIGGWEQYF. The CDR3 bases are TGTGCCAGCAGCATCGGAGGTTGGGAGCAGTACTTC.

The chain is built from TRBV11-2 and TRBJ2-1; 8 bases map to TRBD2. The CDR3 runs 17 residues. V lost 5 bases and J lost 4; bases outside the gene matches: 13. The germline CDR1 and CDR2 sequences are SGHAT and FQNNGV. For the CDR3, the DNA is TGTGCCAGCAGCCAAACGGGCGGGGGGCGAATTTACAATGAGCAGTTCTTC. Translation gives CASSQTGGGRIYNEQFF.

V and J are TRBV28 and TRBJ2-3, with 12 bases lining up with TRBD2. Germline V gene sequence: CDR1 MDHEN, CDR2 SYDVKM. The CDR3 sequence is 16 residues long. V was pared by 2 bases and J by 8 bases, with 8 bases of the junction left unmatched. The CDR3: CASSLPMTSGRTTQYF. The CDR3 region has the DNA TGTGCCAGCAGTTTACCCATGACTAGCGGGAGAACTACGCAGTATTTT.

V is TRBV19 and J is TRBJ1-1, with 7 bases matching TRBD1. V gave up 4 bases and J gave up 5 bases; unmatched junction bases: 4. Per the germline V gene, CDR1 is LNHDA and CDR2 is SQIVND (reference sequence). The CDR3 loop spans 13 amino acids. The CDR3 DNA follows: TGTGCCAGTAGTAATCAGGGGGGGACTGAAGCTTTCTTT. This translates into CASSNQGGTEAFF.

The chain recombines TRBV5-4 with TRBJ2-3; either TRBD1 or TRBD2 may fit D (5 bases each). The CDR3 contains 14 residues. The germline V gene has CDR1 SGHNT and CDR2 YYREEE (reference sequence). Trimming cost V 2 bases and J 1 base, with 8 bases left between them. The CDR3 DNA is TGTGCCAGCAGCTTAAGGGACGGCACAGATACGCAGTATTTT. It translates to CASSLRDGTDTQYF.

The gene calls are TRBV5-8 and TRBJ2-6, with 7 bases that match TRBD1. Trimming removed 4 bases from V and 0 bases from J; junction bases left unmatched: 4. Per the germline V gene, CDR1 is SGHTS and CDR2 is YDEGEE. This CDR3 has 16 amino acids. The CDR3 DNA reads TGTGCCAGCAGCATAGGACAGGCCTCTGGGGCCAACGTCCTGACTTTC. Its protein product is CASSIGQASGANVLTF.

This clone has only a few counts. The genes are TRBV6-6 and TRBJ2-7, with 10 bases identical to TRBD2. The CDR3 is made up of 13 amino acids. J gave up 9 bases and V 6 bases, and 8 bases lay outside the gene matches. CDR1 and CDR2 (germline): MNHNY, SVGAGI (reference sequence). The CDR3 is CASRPGLAWGQYF. CDR3 bases: TGTGCCAGCAGACCGGGACTAGCGTGGGGGCAGTACTTC.

The chain employs TRBV5-1 and TRBJ2-7; 9 bases are a match to TRBD2. Germline CDR1 is SGHRS and CDR2 is YFSETQ. This CDR3 spans 16 amino acids. Trimming at V came to 4 bases and at J to 1 base, leaving 9 bases not matched to a gene. In DNA form, the CDR3 reads TGCGCCAGCAGCCGTGGTAATAGCGGGAGTTCCTACGAGCAGTACTTC. As protein: CASSRGNSGSSYEQYF. The entire variable domain, with the rest obtained from reference TRBV5-1 and TRBJ2-7, is as follows: KAGVTQTPRYLIKTRGQQVTLSCSPISGHRSVSWYQQTPGQGLQFLFEYFSETQRNKGNFPGRFSGRQFSNSRSEMNVSTLELGDSALYLCASSRGNSGSSYEQYFGPGTRLTVT.

The chain couples TRBV4-1 to TRBJ2-2, with D unresolved. CDR1 MGHRA and CDR2 YSYEKL come from the germline V gene. V shed 1 base and J shed 6 bases, with 15 bases lying between them. The CDR3 is 16 amino acids. The CDR3 nucleotides are TGCGCCAGCAGCCAAGTACATACATCGCTAGCCGGGGAGCTGTTTTTT. This codes for CASSQVHTSLAGELFF.